Presented here are 27 T cell receptor beta chains from one specimen sequenced in a study of shared clonotypes between healthy human individuals. The protocol was immunoSEQ multiplex PCR, while the TCRdb copy is restricted to in-frame clones and leaves out a portion. The table includes 980,000 or so clones, around 80% detected once. Source material: memory CD4+ T cells sorted from blood. Indicated subset: CD45RA-negative fraction. The receptors were gathered from a man between 18 and 29 years old in good health.

The genes are TRBV15 and TRBJ2-1; TRBD2 aligns across 13 bases. The V gene's germline CDR1 is LNHNV and CDR2 YYDKDF (reference sequence). CDR3 length equals 19 residues. Trimming at V came to 5 bases and at J to 2 bases, leaving 12 bases not matched to a gene. For the CDR3, the DNA is TGTGCCACCAGCGCACCAGGGGGACTAGCGGGATCCGCCTACAATGAGCAGTTCTTC. It specifies CATSAPGGLAGSAYNEQFF.

The chain uses TRBV10-3 and TRBJ2-7; maybe TRBD2 (6 bases). This CDR3 has 14 amino acids. Germline lookup yields CDR1 ENHRY and CDR2 SYGVKD. V lost 4 bases and J lost 7, with 17 bases in between. The CDR3 DNA reads TGTGCCATCAGTGGTCCAGCGGGTTTATGGGAGCAGTACTTC. Its translation is CAISGPAGLWEQYF.

For the CDR3, the DNA is TGTGCCAGCAGGGTTGGGGGAGGGGAGTGGAATGAGCAGTTCTTC. Its protein product is CASRVGGGEWNEQFF. This chain uses TRBV7-2 with TRBJ2-1; 7 bases line up with TRBD2. This CDR3 has 15 residues. Unmatched junction bases numbered 12, after V lost 6 bases and J lost 7 bases. The germline V gene encodes CDR1 SGHTA and CDR2 FQGNSA. Supplemented by reference TRBV7-2 and TRBJ2-1, the full variable domain reads GAGVSQSPSNKVTEKGKDVELRCDPISGHTALYWYRQSLGQGLEFLIYFQGNSAPDKSGLPSDRFSAERTGGSVSTLTIQRTQQEDSAVYLCASRVGGGEWNEQFFGPGTRLTVL.

The CDR3 bases are TGTGCCAGCAGCGCAGGGACTAATGAAAAACTGTTTTTT. Its protein is CASSAGTNEKLFF. V is TRBV2 and J is TRBJ1-4; D is perhaps TRBD1 (5 bases). CDR1 is SNHLY and CDR2 is FYNNEI in the germline V gene. Trimming removed 6 bases from V and 2 bases from J, with 7 bases in between. This CDR3 has 13 amino acids.

The rearrangement uses TRBV9 and TRBJ1-6; TRBD1 might be the D (6 bases). V dropped 0 bases and J dropped 6 bases, with 10 bases sitting between them. CDR1 SGDLS and CDR2 YYNGEE come from the germline V gene. The CDR3 consists of 15 residues. CDR3 in DNA: TGTGCCAGCAGCGTAGATAACAGGGTTAATTCACCCCTCCACTTT. Its protein is CASSVDNRVNSPLHF.

This sequence joins TRBV4-3 and TRBJ2-1; D call uncertain. The CDR3 loop spans 16 amino acids. The V gene's germline CDR1 is LGHNA and CDR2 YSLEER. Trimming left V 0 bases short and J 2 bases short, with 11 bases between. CDR3 DNA sequence: TGCGCCAGCAGCCAAGATTTCGACCCTGCCTACAATGAGCAGTTCTTC. Protein: CASSQDFDPAYNEQFF.

This clone was counted a few times. The V gene is TRBV4-1, the J gene TRBJ2-7, with 7 nucleotides matching TRBD1. The CDR3 totals 16 residues. Germline lookup yields CDR1 MGHRA and CDR2 YSYEKL. The J segment lost 0 bases and the V segment lost 4 bases, leaving 9 bases of the junction unmatched. The CDR3 DNA reads TGCGCCAGCAGCCCCTTTAGGACAGGACTCTCCTACGAGCAGTACTTC. Its translation is CASSPFRTGLSYEQYF.

As for this clone: A junction end diverges from the germline sequence, so it may reflect a read error. The chain links TRBV7-2 to TRBJ1-5; D ambiguous. Germline loops: CDR1 SGHTA, CDR2 FQGNSA. CDR3 size: 13 residues. In DNA, the CDR3 is TGTGCCAACAGCTTAGTGGAATCTCAGCCCCAGCATTTT. It encodes CANSLVESQPQHF.

The CDR3, as DNA: TGTGCCAGCAGCCCCGGGAGGGGGGCTTACAATGAGCAGTTCTTC. Protein: CASSPGRGAYNEQFF. The gene calls are TRBV9 and TRBJ2-1; TRBD2 matches 8 bases. CDR1 SGDLS and CDR2 YYNGEE come from the germline V gene. The V gene end was trimmed by 4 bases and the J gene end by 4 bases; junction bases not matched to a gene: 7. The CDR3 contains 15 residues.

The chain recombines TRBV2 with TRBJ2-3, with D maybe TRBD1 (5 bases). The germline CDR1 and CDR2 sequences are SNHLY and FYNNEI. The CDR3 is made up of 15 amino acids. The V end was cut by 4 bases, the J end by 0 bases, with 11 bases between. CDR3 DNA sequence: TGTGCCAGCAGTGCGGACACCCATAGCACAGATACGCAGTATTTT. It translates to CASSADTHSTDTQYF.

For this clone: The same CDR3 also results from other DNA sequences found in this sample. J is TRBJ1-1 and V is TRBV5-1; D uncertain. Germline V CDR1 and CDR2: SGHRS, YFSETQ. The V gene lost 4 bases and the J gene lost 1 base, with 11 bases spanning the gap. The CDR3 contains 14 residues. This CDR3 is CASSPSGGNTEAFF. As DNA, the CDR3 is TGCGCCAGCAGCCCCTCAGGCGGGAACACTGAAGCTTTCTTT.

V and J are TRBV2 and TRBJ2-7, with a possible D match to TRBD1 (6 bases). Germline V gene data show CDR1 as SNHLY and CDR2 as FYNNEI. The CDR3 contains 14 residues. The V and J ends lost 2 bases and 5 bases respectively, with 13 bases between them. The CDR3 spells CASSEPNRVHEQYF. Written as DNA, the CDR3 is TGTGCCAGCAGTGAACCCAACAGGGTCCACGAGCAGTACTTC.

In this sample, this clone turned up a few times. The chain joins TRBV6-6 to TRBJ1-4, with D perhaps TRBD1 (5 bases). The CDR3 is 14 residues long. Trimming cost V 6 bases and J 7 bases, with 15 bases left between them. CDR1 and CDR2 from the germline V gene are MNHNY and SVGAGI (reference sequence). CDR3 nucleotide sequence: TGTGCCAGCAGGGTGGGGACGTTGAGTGAAAAACTGTTTTTT. It is translated as CASRVGTLSEKLFF.

This clone was counted only a few times. The CDR3 DNA reads TGTGCCAGCAGTTTGGGGGTGCACGGCAATCAGCCCCAGCATTTT. Protein product: CASSLGVHGNQPQHF. V and J are TRBV28 and TRBJ1-5, with D maybe TRBD1 (5 bases). This CDR3 is 15 amino acids long. The germline gives CDR1 MDHEN, CDR2 SYDVKM. V was cut by 3 bases and J by 2 bases, with 11 bases left in between.

The rearrangement joins TRBV4-1 to TRBJ2-1; possible D gene TRBD2, 6 bases. This CDR3 region has 13 residues. Germline V gene data show CDR1 as MGHRA and CDR2 as YSYEKL. The V end was cut by 1 base, the J end by 8 bases, with 9 bases between. The CDR3 coding sequence is TGCGCCAGCAGCCAAGGAGCGGGCTATGAGCAGTTCTTC. It is translated as CASSQGAGYEQFF.

The rearrangement links TRBV5-1 to TRBJ1-2, with TRBD1 matching over 10 bases. V was clipped by 4 bases and J by 8 bases; unmatched bases: 5. There are 13 residues in the CDR3. Germline CDR1 reads SGHRS; CDR2 reads YFSETQ. CDR3 sequence (DNA): TGCGCCAGCAGCAGAGGGACAGGGGAGGGCTACACCTTC. The encoded protein is CASSRGTGEGYTF.

The chain joins TRBV7-6 to TRBJ2-1, with 8 positions matching TRBD2. This CDR3 has 15 residues. From germline, CDR1 is SGHVS and CDR2 FNYEAQ. With V trimmed by 6 bases and J by 4 bases, 8 bases remained unmatched. The CDR3 DNA sequence: TGTGCCAGCAGTCAGCGGGAGTGGCCTTACAATGAGCAGTTCTTC. Translation gives CASSQREWPYNEQFF.

The chain employs TRBV4-1 and TRBJ2-1; TRBD1 matches 7 bases. CDR3 length equals 17 residues. Germline CDR1 is MGHRA and CDR2 is YSYEKL. The ends lost 4 bases at V and 0 bases at J; junction bases unmatched: 9. The DNA for the CDR3 is TGCGCCAGCAGCCTCGGACAGGCCAAAAGCTCCTACAATGAGCAGTTCTTC. Amino acid sequence: CASSLGQAKSSYNEQFF.

The V gene is TRBV30, the J gene TRBJ1-3; TRBD1 is a possible D gene (6 bases). V shed 6 bases and J shed 3 bases, with 24 bases lying between them. This CDR3 spans 17 amino acids. The V gene's germline CDR1 is GTSNPN and CDR2 SVGIG (reference sequence). This chain's CDR3 is CACSKTRGAVGGNTIYF. CDR3 coding DNA: TGTGCCTGCTCTAAGACACGGGGGGCAGTAGGTGGAAACACCATATATTTT.

This clone came up once. CDR3 region: CASSTPTKRTSSTGELFF. DNA for the CDR3: TGCGCCAGCAGCACACCCACCAAGCGGACTAGTTCTACCGGGGAGCTGTTTTTT. This chain uses TRBV5-1 with TRBJ2-2, with 7 bases lining up with TRBD2. The J segment lost 5 bases and the V segment lost 4 bases, leaving 17 bases of the junction unmatched. From germline, CDR1 is SGHRS and CDR2 YFSETQ. The CDR3 contains 18 residues.

The chain employs TRBV7-2 and TRBJ2-7, with a weak D call TRBD1 (5 bases). Germline V lookup: CDR1 SGHTA, CDR2 FQGNSA. V was trimmed by 3 bases and J by 1 base, leaving 7 bases between them. The CDR3 is 13 amino acids. CDR3 in amino acids: CASSFKGSYEQYF. Written as DNA, the CDR3 is TGTGCCAGCAGCTTTAAGGGGTCCTACGAGCAGTACTTC.

In this sample, this clone turned up a few times. The V and J genes are TRBV27 and TRBJ2-1; a possible D gene is TRBD1 (5 bases). V lost 2 bases to trimming and J lost 15 bases, with 20 bases between them. The CDR3 is 14 residues long. Germline assignment: CDR1 MNHEY and CDR2 SMNVEV (reference sequence). DNA for the CDR3: TGTGCCAGCAGTTTAGATCCCAGGGAAAGCGTCCGGTTCTTC. Translating it yields CASSLDPRESVRFF.

CDR3 DNA: TGTGCCATCAGTGTGGGGGTGGGTACTGAAGCTTTCTTT. It yields the protein CAISVGVGTEAFF. The chain links TRBV10-3 to TRBJ1-1, with a possible D match to TRBD1 (5 bases). The CDR3 contains 13 residues. V was pared by 4 bases and J by 5 bases, with 11 bases between. CDR1 and CDR2 (germline): ENHRY, SYGVKD.

The chain is built from TRBV27 and TRBJ2-7; no definite D call. V lost 11 bases, J lost 0 bases, and 17 bases lay in between. CDR1 and CDR2 (germline): MNHEY, SMNVEV (reference sequence). This CDR3 has 14 amino acids. Written as DNA, the CDR3 is TGTGCCTCAAAACCCCGGGCAGCCTCCTACGAGCAGTACTTC. Protein sequence: CASKPRAASYEQYF.

This rearrangement joins TRBV10-3 to TRBJ1-2, with D unclear. CDR1 is ENHRY and CDR2 is SYGVKD in the germline V gene. Trimming took 6 bases from V and 4 from J, leaving 9 bases between them. This CDR3 has 12 residues. CDR3 in amino acids: CAISDDLYGYTF. In nucleotides, the CDR3 is TGTGCCATCAGCGATGATCTCTATGGCTACACCTTC.

The chain joins TRBV6-6 to TRBJ2-5, with D unresolved. The germline V gene has CDR1 MNHNY and CDR2 SVGAGI (reference sequence). With 2 bases removed from V and 2 bases from J, the gap between germline ends came to 3 bases. The CDR3 consists of 12 residues. The CDR3 reads CASSYVQETQYF. The CDR3 DNA reads as TGTGCCAGCAGTTACGTTCAAGAGACCCAGTACTTC.

V and J are TRBV7-9 and TRBJ2-7; D tentatively fits TRBD1 or TRBD2 (5 bases each). The CDR3 is 15 residues long. Between the trimmed V and J ends, which lost 2 bases and 5 bases, there was a span of 16 bases. Germline-derived CDR1 and CDR2 are SEHNR and FQNEAQ (reference sequence). This chain's CDR3 is CASSLIGTAGDEQYF. The CDR3 region has the DNA TGTGCCAGCAGCTTAATTGGGACCGCCGGGGACGAGCAGTACTTC.